This T cell receptor (beta chain) was sequenced for a study of cytomegalovirus exposure and HLA in healthy donors. PCR was performed using 60 Vbeta and 13 Jbeta primers. TCRdb's table, derived via immunoSEQ multiplex PCR, lists solely in-frame clones and lacks some. The sample carries roughly 160,000 clones, 82% recorded once. This clone was counted a single time. Germline CDR1 reads SGHDN; CDR2 reads FVKESK. CDR3 length: 16 residues. J was trimmed by 0 bases and V by 6 bases; bases with no gene match: 8. This chain connects TRBV14 to TRBJ2-1; 7 bases fit TRBD1. The TCR comes from a man aged 50 to 60 in good health and CMV-seropositive. Sequencing was done on a sample of PBMCs. The CDR3 nucleotides read TGTGCCAGCAGTCCCGGACAGGTACGCTCCTACAATGAGCAGTTCTTC. This sequence encodes CASSPGQVRSYNEQFF.